The TCR beta chain described here comes from a study of CD8 T cells in ankylosing spondylitis (dated by TCRdb to about 2017). Concerning the study at large: The study profiled T cell receptor beta repertoires in healthy donors and ankylosing spondylitis patients to find disease-linked TCR variants. The full study cohort comprised 25 ankylosing spondylitis patients and 85 to 120 healthy donors. Peripheral blood was sampled, and synovial fluid was also collected from ankylosing spondylitis patients. Summary of the overall study and its limitations: Blood from ankylosing spondylitis patients appeared to be characterized by a TCR beta motif made up of eight highly homologous amino acid variants. In peripheral blood, the disease-linked clones were found at relatively low frequencies and had a CD8+ phenotype. According to the report, matched synovial fluid samples from ankylosing spondylitis patients were significantly enriched for the disease-linked clones. Some motif variants were previously reported in synovial fluid and blood of reactive arthritis patients, suggesting common disease-initiation mechanisms.

The sample was run on an Illumina HiSeq 2500. Quantitative 5'-RACE with molecular barcodes was used to prepare TCR beta libraries. As for how the authors treated the data: To identify disease-linked TCR variants, a new computational method was used, one built on a probabilistic model of VDJ rearrangement. The public reads were reprocessed in TCRdb via fastp at Q25 and MiXCR, keeping in-frame beta chains. Entries are consolidated by CDR3 protein sequence, retaining the most common genes and DNA. TCRdb's processing, not the authors', yielded these V and J calls. This sample gives some 840,000 distinct CDR3 sequences in total; over 9.5% of them show up just once. Under 0.6% of the sample rests with the top ten. Clipping removes 6 bases from V and 4 bases from J, with 7 as the unmatched junction base count. The germline V gene specifies SNHLY as CDR1 and FYNNEI as CDR2. From the cysteine through the phenylalanine, the CDR3 covers 15 amino acids. Just CDR3 DNA is preserved here, 45 bases in frame from base 1.

In this sample, this clonotype turned up many times. The specificity of this receptor is unknown. It has no much larger one-base neighbor in the sample; base qualities were not kept. The TCR sequence derives from a male donor with ankylosing spondylitis. The receptor chain draws on TRBV2 and TRBJ2-3, and 10 junction bases match TRBD1. Specimen: blood, either unsorted or a sorted T cell fraction (not recorded which). The CDR3: CASSVDRGRSDTQYF. The nucleotide sequence is TGTGCCAGCAGCGTTGACAGGGGGCGATCAGATACGCAGTATTTT.